Given below is one T cell receptor beta chain in context. The target antigen is unknown. The junction departs from the called germline gene at one end, perhaps through a read error. Germline-derived CDR1 and CDR2 are MDHEN and SYDVKM. The CDR3 is 15 amino acids. Then a second PCR, running about 7 to 11 cycles, was carried out with a sample-barcoded 5' primer and a J-beta primer mix. Tags on each cDNA molecule came from a template-switch adaptor with 12 random nucleotides. Using its own MiXCR run on the 5' RACE reads, TCRdb lists one record per CDR3 protein. The sample holds over 1,300,000 distinct CDR3 sequences; 59% are singletons and the top ten take 6.5% to 8.5%. The record originates from a study of blood T cells in healthy people across ages. Study-wide results and limits: Donors of long life had a larger count of naive CD4+ cells and greater diversity than aged donors.

Staff drew about 10 milliliters of peripheral blood from each donor. Specimen: blood. The gene calls are TRBV28 and TRBJ1-5, with D unresolved. The receptor comes from a young man in good health. CDR3 DNA sequence: TGTGCCAGCAGTTTAGCAAGTTCGGGCAACCAGCCCCAGCATTTT. This encodes CASSLASSGNQPQHF.